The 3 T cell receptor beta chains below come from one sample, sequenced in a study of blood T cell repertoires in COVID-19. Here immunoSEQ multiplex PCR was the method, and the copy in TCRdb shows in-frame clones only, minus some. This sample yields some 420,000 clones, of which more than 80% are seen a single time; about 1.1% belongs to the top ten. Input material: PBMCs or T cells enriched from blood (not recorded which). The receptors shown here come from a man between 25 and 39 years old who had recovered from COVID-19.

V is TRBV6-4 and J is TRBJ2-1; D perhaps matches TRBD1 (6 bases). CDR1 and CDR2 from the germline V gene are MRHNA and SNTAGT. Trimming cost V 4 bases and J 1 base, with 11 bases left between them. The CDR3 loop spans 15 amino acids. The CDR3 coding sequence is TGTGCCAGCAGTGCTGTCGGACAGTCCTACAATGAGCAGTTCTTC. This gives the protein CASSAVGQSYNEQFF.

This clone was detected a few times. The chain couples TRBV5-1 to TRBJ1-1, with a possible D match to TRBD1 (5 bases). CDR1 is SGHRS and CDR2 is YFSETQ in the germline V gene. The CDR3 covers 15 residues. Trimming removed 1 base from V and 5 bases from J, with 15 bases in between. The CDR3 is CASSLWWGVGTEAFF. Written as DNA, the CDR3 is TGCGCCAGCAGCTTGTGGTGGGGGGTAGGTACTGAAGCTTTCTTT.

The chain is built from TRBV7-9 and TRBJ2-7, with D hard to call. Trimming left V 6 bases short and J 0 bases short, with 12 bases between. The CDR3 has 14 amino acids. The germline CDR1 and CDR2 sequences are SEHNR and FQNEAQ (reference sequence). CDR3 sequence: CASRLDTSSYEQYF. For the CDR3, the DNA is TGTGCCAGCAGACTTGACACAAGCTCCTACGAGCAGTACTTC. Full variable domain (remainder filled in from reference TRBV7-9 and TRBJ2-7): DTGVSQNPRHKITKRGQNVTFRCDPISEHNRLYWYRQTLGQGPEFLTYFQNEAQLEKSRLLSDRFSAERPKGSFSTLEIQRTEQGDSAMYLCASRLDTSSYEQYFGPGTRLTVT.